These T cell receptor beta chains were read from a single sample in a study of post-analysis software for immune sequencing data. MiXCR was run by TCRdb on the PCR reads, yielding one entry per CDR3 protein. The data contain roughly 800,000 distinct CDR3 sequences, roughly 27% of them singletons. The material sequenced was blood. The receptor set was obtained from a girl aged 10-17 years with multiple sclerosis. Both conserved end residues are part of each CDR3. The order of the fields is J gene, CDR3 length, D gene, V gene, clone size, CDR3 protein, CDR3 DNA. D genes are given only for firm matches. The listing skips clone size in some rows; elsewhere it reads once, few, many or a size class.

j_gene: TRBJ1-2
len: 14
d_gene: .
v_gene: TRBV6-6
abundance: .
CDR3aa: CASSYSTSFYGYTF
CDR3nt: TGTGCCAGCAGTTACTCGACCAGCTTCTATGGCTACACCTTC

j_gene: TRBJ1-1
len: 15
d_gene: .
v_gene: TRBV27
abundance: .
CDR3aa: CASSPYPALDTEAFF
CDR3nt: TGTGCCAGCAGTCCCTACCCAGCTCTGGACACTGAAGCTTTCTTT

j_gene: TRBJ2-5
len: 13
d_gene: TRBD1
v_gene: TRBV29-1
abundance: many
CDR3aa: CSAGQGTQETQYF
CDR3nt: TGCAGCGCTGGACAGGGGACCCAAGAGACCCAGTACTTC

j_gene: TRBJ2-7
len: 16
d_gene: .
v_gene: TRBV20-1
abundance: few
CDR3aa: CSARSLSGELAYEQYF
CDR3nt: TGCAGTGCTAGATCCCTTTCGGGAGAATTAGCCTACGAGCAGTACTTC

j_gene: TRBJ2-5
len: 15
d_gene: .
v_gene: TRBV7-6
abundance: .
CDR3aa: CASSLGFRFQETQYF
CDR3nt: TGTGCCAGCAGCTTAGGATTTAGATTCCAAGAGACCCAGTACTTC

j_gene: TRBJ1-5
len: 14
d_gene: .
v_gene: TRBV5-6
abundance: few
CDR3aa: CASSFFGRNQPQHF
CDR3nt: TGTGCCAGCAGCTTTTTTGGTCGCAATCAGCCCCAGCATTTT

j_gene: TRBJ2-7
len: 16
d_gene: .
v_gene: TRBV29-1
abundance: few
CDR3aa: CSVVPLGLNAINEQYF
CDR3nt: TGCAGCGTTGTCCCCCTGGGACTGAATGCCATCAACGAGCAGTACTTC

j_gene: TRBJ2-3
len: 15
d_gene: .
v_gene: TRBV4-3
abundance: .
CDR3aa: CASSQGGANADTQYF
CDR3nt: TGCGCCAGCAGCCAAGGCGGAGCCAACGCAGATACGCAGTATTTT

j_gene: TRBJ2-1
len: 15
d_gene: .
v_gene: TRBV7-9
abundance: .
CDR3aa: CASSPQGNNHNEQFF
CDR3nt: TGTGCCAGCAGCCCACAGGGAAACAACCACAATGAGCAGTTCTTC

j_gene: TRBJ1-2
len: 15
d_gene: .
v_gene: TRBV6-6
abundance: .
CDR3aa: CASSPRGQAGYGYTF
CDR3nt: TGTGCCAGCAGTCCCAGAGGGCAGGCGGGCTATGGCTACACCTTC

j_gene: TRBJ1-5
len: 14
d_gene: .
v_gene: TRBV19
abundance: .
CDR3aa: CTSKRQQINQPQHF
CDR3nt: TGTACCAGTAAACGACAGCAAATCAATCAGCCCCAGCATTTT

j_gene: TRBJ2-1
len: 19
d_gene: .
v_gene: TRBV5-4
abundance: few
CDR3aa: CASSLAVRGGARSYNEQFF
CDR3nt: TGTGCCAGCAGCTTGGCTGTTAGGGGCGGGGCGCGCTCCTACAATGAGCAGTTCTTC

j_gene: TRBJ2-7
len: 13
d_gene: .
v_gene: TRBV9
abundance: .
CDR3aa: CASSGRGSYEQYF
CDR3nt: TGTGCCAGCAGCGGGAGGGGCTCCTACGAGCAGTACTTC

j_gene: TRBJ2-7
len: 16
d_gene: TRBD2
v_gene: TRBV7-8
abundance: few
CDR3aa: CASSLAGLARPYEQYF
CDR3nt: TGTGCCAGCAGCTTAGCGGGACTAGCGAGACCCTACGAGCAGTACTTC

j_gene: TRBJ2-5
len: 13
d_gene: .
v_gene: TRBV5-1
abundance: many
CDR3aa: CASSFGPQETQYF
CDR3nt: TGCGCCAGCAGCTTCGGACCTCAAGAGACCCAGTACTTC

j_gene: TRBJ1-2
len: 15
d_gene: TRBD1
v_gene: TRBV7-9
abundance: many
CDR3aa: CASSRSGQSNYGYTF
CDR3nt: TGTGCCAGCAGCCGATCGGGACAGTCTAACTATGGCTACACCTTC

j_gene: TRBJ2-3
len: 14
d_gene: .
v_gene: TRBV6-6
abundance: .
CDR3aa: CASVKDSDTDTQYF
CDR3nt: TGTGCCAGCGTCAAGGACAGCGACACAGATACGCAGTATTTT

j_gene: TRBJ1-1
len: 18
d_gene: .
v_gene: TRBV28
abundance: .
CDR3aa: CASSADPGHETMNTEAFF
CDR3nt: TGTGCCAGCAGTGCGGATCCGGGACACGAAACAATGAACACTGAAGCTTTCTTT

j_gene: TRBJ2-7
len: 14
d_gene: TRBD2
v_gene: TRBV27
abundance: many
CDR3aa: CASRPGTSGYEQYF
CDR3nt: TGTGCCAGCCGACCCGGGACTAGCGGATACGAGCAGTACTTC

j_gene: TRBJ2-2
len: 15
d_gene: TRBD2
v_gene: TRBV4-2
abundance: .
CDR3aa: CASSQGSGGAGELFF
CDR3nt: TGTGCCAGCAGCCAAGGCAGCGGGGGGGCCGGGGAGCTGTTTTTT

j_gene: TRBJ2-1
len: 14
d_gene: TRBD2
v_gene: TRBV20-1
abundance: .
CDR3aa: CSAPGLAGVDEQFF
CDR3nt: TGCAGTGCGCCGGGACTAGCGGGAGTGGATGAGCAGTTCTTC

j_gene: TRBJ2-1
len: 16
d_gene: .
v_gene: TRBV4-1
abundance: .
CDR3aa: CASSQDGSGTYNEQFF
CDR3nt: TGCGCCAGCAGCCAAGATGGGAGCGGAACTTACAATGAGCAGTTCTTC

j_gene: TRBJ2-7
len: 12
d_gene: .
v_gene: TRBV7-9
abundance: many
CDR3aa: CASSLGGAEQYF
CDR3nt: TGTGCCAGCAGCTTAGGGGGGGCCGAGCAGTACTTC

j_gene: TRBJ2-1
len: 16
d_gene: TRBD2
v_gene: TRBV5-1
abundance: many
CDR3aa: CASSFQGTSSYNEQFF
CDR3nt: TGCGCCAGCAGCTTTCAGGGGACTAGCTCCTACAATGAGCAGTTCTTC

j_gene: TRBJ2-1
len: 13
d_gene: .
v_gene: TRBV7-9
abundance: .
CDR3aa: CASSLEGGQAGFF
CDR3nt: TGTGCCAGCAGCTTAGAGGGGGGCCAGGCGGGGTTCTTC

j_gene: TRBJ1-3
len: 15
d_gene: .
v_gene: TRBV9
abundance: few
CDR3aa: CASSVGPDSGNTIYF
CDR3nt: TGTGCCAGCAGCGTAGGGCCTGACTCTGGAAACACCATATATTTT

j_gene: TRBJ2-1
len: 14
d_gene: .
v_gene: TRBV5-1
abundance: few
CDR3aa: CASSSTERLVGGFF
CDR3nt: TGCGCCAGCAGCTCTACCGAAAGACTGGTGGGGGGGTTCTTC

j_gene: TRBJ2-5
len: 14
d_gene: TRBD1
v_gene: TRBV7-6
abundance: few
CDR3aa: CASSLGRTGGTQYF
CDR3nt: TGTGCCAGCAGCTTAGGAAGGACAGGGGGGACCCAGTACTTC

j_gene: TRBJ2-7
len: 12
d_gene: TRBD1
v_gene: TRBV29-1
abundance: many
CDR3aa: CSVGTGPHEQYF
CDR3nt: TGCAGCGTTGGGACAGGGCCCCACGAGCAGTACTTC

j_gene: TRBJ2-5
len: 14
d_gene: TRBD2
v_gene: TRBV10-3
abundance: .
CDR3aa: CATSVGLAGETQYF
CDR3nt: TGTGCCACATCAGTGGGGCTAGCGGGAGAGACCCAGTACTTC

j_gene: TRBJ2-1
len: 15
d_gene: TRBD2
v_gene: TRBV5-5
abundance: few
CDR3aa: CASTFRGESYNEQFF
CDR3nt: TGTGCCAGCACCTTCCGGGGGGAGTCCTACAATGAGCAGTTCTTC

j_gene: TRBJ2-7
len: 13
d_gene: .
v_gene: TRBV29-1
abundance: .
CDR3aa: CSVTGPRSYEQYF
CDR3nt: TGCAGCGTGACCGGGCCGCGATCCTACGAGCAGTACTTC

j_gene: TRBJ2-5
len: 15
d_gene: .
v_gene: TRBV3-1
abundance: few
CDR3aa: CASSQDRPEQETQYF
CDR3nt: TGTGCCAGCAGCCAAGATCGGCCCGAACAAGAGACCCAGTACTTC

j_gene: TRBJ1-5
len: 16
d_gene: .
v_gene: TRBV6-5
abundance: once
CDR3aa: CASSSTPLPPYQPQHF
CDR3nt: TGTGCCAGCAGTTCCACCCCGCTTCCACCTTATCAGCCCCAGCATTTT

j_gene: TRBJ2-5
len: 13
d_gene: TRBD1
v_gene: TRBV29-1
abundance: many
CDR3aa: CSVNYRGHVTQYF
CDR3nt: TGCAGCGTTAATTACAGGGGGCATGTGACCCAGTACTTC

j_gene: TRBJ1-1
len: 15
d_gene: TRBD1
v_gene: TRBV5-1
abundance: .
CDR3aa: CASSSGGVRGTEAFF
CDR3nt: TGCGCCAGCAGTTCAGGGGGTGTTAGGGGCACTGAAGCTTTCTTT

j_gene: TRBJ2-5
len: 14
d_gene: TRBD2
v_gene: TRBV27
abundance: few
CDR3aa: CASSFLADTGTQYF
CDR3nt: TGTGCCAGCAGTTTTCTAGCGGATACAGGGACCCAGTACTTC

j_gene: TRBJ2-1
len: 11
d_gene: .
v_gene: TRBV15
abundance: .
CDR3aa: CTTSRGYEQFF
CDR3nt: TGTACCACCAGCAGAGGGTATGAGCAGTTCTTC

j_gene: TRBJ2-1
len: 15
d_gene: TRBD2
v_gene: TRBV18
abundance: .
CDR3aa: CASSPLTGTSPEQFF
CDR3nt: TGTGCCAGCTCACCACTGACCGGGACTAGCCCTGAGCAGTTCTTC

j_gene: TRBJ1-6
len: 18
d_gene: .
v_gene: TRBV18
abundance: .
CDR3aa: CASSLPGDSISYNSPLHF
CDR3nt: TGTGCCAGCTCACTACCAGGAGACAGTATCTCTTATAATTCACCCCTCCACTTT

j_gene: TRBJ2-3
len: 14
d_gene: TRBD2
v_gene: TRBV20-1
abundance: .
CDR3aa: CSARGLAVIDTQYF
CDR3nt: TGCAGTGCTAGAGGACTAGCGGTTATAGATACGCAGTATTTT

j_gene: TRBJ2-7
len: 12
d_gene: .
v_gene: TRBV2
abundance: once
CDR3aa: CASRYRNYEQYF
CDR3nt: TGTGCCAGCAGATATAGGAACTACGAGCAGTACTTC

j_gene: TRBJ1-5
len: 15
d_gene: .
v_gene: TRBV27
abundance: .
CDR3aa: CASSLSLGYNQPQHF
CDR3nt: TGTGCCAGCAGTTTATCGCTAGGGTACAATCAGCCCCAGCATTTT

j_gene: TRBJ2-7
len: 14
d_gene: TRBD2
v_gene: TRBV5-1
abundance: .
CDR3aa: CVSSLDASGYEQYF
CDR3nt: TGCGTCAGCAGCTTGGATGCTAGCGGCTACGAGCAGTACTTC

j_gene: TRBJ2-7
len: 14
d_gene: TRBD2
v_gene: TRBV10-3
abundance: few
CDR3aa: CAIKREIGHYEQYF
CDR3nt: TGTGCCATCAAGCGGGAGATCGGTCACTACGAGCAGTACTTC

j_gene: TRBJ2-5
len: 17
d_gene: TRBD2
v_gene: TRBV12-5
abundance: .
CDR3aa: CASGLVPTSGSQETQYF
CDR3nt: TGTGCTAGTGGTTTGGTGCCGACTAGCGGGAGCCAAGAGACCCAGTACTTC

j_gene: TRBJ1-2
len: 13
d_gene: .
v_gene: TRBV20-1
abundance: .
CDR3aa: CSASWGLRYGYTF
CDR3nt: TGCAGTGCTAGCTGGGGGCTACGGTATGGCTACACCTTC

j_gene: TRBJ1-2
len: 14
d_gene: .
v_gene: TRBV7-2
abundance: .
CDR3aa: CASSLPWGGGGYTF
CDR3nt: TGTGCCAGCAGCTTACCGTGGGGGGGCGGTGGCTACACCTTC

j_gene: TRBJ2-7
len: 14
d_gene: .
v_gene: TRBV25-1
abundance: few
CDR3aa: CASSVGEISYEQYF
CDR3nt: TGTGCCAGCAGTGTGGGCGAGATCTCCTACGAGCAGTACTTC